This T cell receptor beta chain is from a study of blood T cell repertoires in COVID-19. As for the study in general: Samples of COVID-19 (acute and convalescent) were obtained from the United States, Italy and Spain.

Clones were sequenced by immunoSEQ multiplex PCR, and TCRdb holds only the in-frame ones, with some missing. The sample has about 130,000 clones, about 79% seen once. The CDR3 contains 16 residues. V shed 4 bases, J shed 3 bases, and the junction held 6 bases outside the gene matches. Germline V CDR1 and CDR2: MGHRA, YSYEKL. The source of this sequence is a man in his forties with active or convalescent COVID-19. Sequencing was done on a sample of peripheral blood. This rearrangement joins TRBV4-1 to TRBJ1-5; 10 bases align to TRBD1. The CDR3 nucleotides read TGCGCCAGCAGCCGAACCGGGACAGGGGACAATCAGCCCCAGCATTTT. It codes for CASSRTGTGDNQPQHF.